The clone carrying this TCR beta chain showed up just once. This entry belongs to a study of OX40 agonist ivuxolimab in advanced cancers. Study at large: An anti-OX40 (CD134) antibody with agonistic activity, ivuxolimab, was administered to patients.

Here immunoSEQ multiplex PCR was the method, and the copy in TCRdb shows in-frame clones only, minus some. Of around 38,000 clones listed, 65% to 90% are singletons. The germline V and J ends were trimmed by 1 base and 2 bases, with 1 base remaining between them. CDR1 SNHLY and CDR2 FYNNEI come from the germline V gene. CDR3 length: 12 amino acids. The specimen was CD4+ or CD8+ T cells sorted from blood, collected in a trial of the OX40 agonist ivuxolimab. The V and J genes are TRBV2 and TRBJ2-3; D not certain. This clonotype was obtained from an adult with an advanced solid tumor such as melanoma, head and neck, liver or kidney cancer. DNA for the CDR3: TGTGCCAGCAGTGAAGACACAGATACGCAGTATTTT. Translating it yields CASSEDTDTQYF. The variable domain in full, completed from reference TRBV2 and TRBJ2-3, reads EPEVTQTPSHQVTQMGQEVILRCVPISNHLYFYWYRQILGQKVEFLVSFYNNEISEKSEIFDDQFSVERPDGSNFTLKIRSTKLEDSAMYFCASSEDTDTQYFGPGTRLTVL.